Below are 15 T cell receptor beta chains sequenced from a single sample in a study of blood T cell repertoires in COVID-19. TCRdb's table, derived via immunoSEQ multiplex PCR, lists solely in-frame clones and lacks some. The repertoire holds approximately 120,000 clones, roughly 88% seen once, with 0.95% to 1.5% in the top ten. The sample comprised peripheral blood. All receptors come from a woman aged 80 or over with acute or convalescent COVID-19.

This rearrangement joins TRBV25-1 to TRBJ1-2; 9 bases map to TRBD1. The CDR3 is 14 residues long. The junction had 6 bases not matched to a gene; V was cut back by 3 bases and J by 7 bases. Germline CDR1 MGHDK, CDR2 SYGVNS. The CDR3 spells CASSELGQGSGYTF. The CDR3 DNA reads TGTGCCAGCAGTGAGCTCGGACAGGGGAGTGGCTACACCTTC.

This clone was seen more than once but under ten times. This chain links TRBV10-3 with TRBJ1-2, with D possibly being TRBD1 (5 bases). The CDR3 has 17 amino acids. Trimming shortened V by 2 bases and J by 2 bases, and 18 bases separated the two germline ends. Germline CDR1 reads ENHRY; CDR2 reads SYGVKD. As DNA, the CDR3 is TGTGCCATCAGTGAGATGAAAGCGACAGAAGTGAACTATGGCTACACCTTC. It yields the protein CAISEMKATEVNYGYTF.

V usage is TRBV3-1 (or the pseudogene TRBV3-2) and J usage is TRBJ2-4; 9 bases fit TRBD2. CDR3 size: 17 residues. With V trimmed by 2 bases and J by 0 bases, 5 bases remained unmatched. CDR1 is LGHDT, CDR2 YNNKEL, per germline (reference sequence). CDR3 nucleotide sequence: TGTGCCAGCAGCCAAATAGCGGGGGCTTTAGCCAAAAACATTCAGTACTTC. This codes for CASSQIAGALAKNIQYF.

This chain uses TRBV28 with TRBJ1-4, with 7 nucleotides matching TRBD1. Germline CDR1 MDHEN, CDR2 SYDVKM. This CDR3 is built from 16 residues. The V and J ends lost 2 bases and 4 bases, in that order; junction bases with no gene match: 7. CDR3 DNA sequence: TGTGCCAGCAGTTTACCAACAGGGGCGGGTAATGAAAAACTGTTTTTT. It translates to CASSLPTGAGNEKLFF.

V is TRBV6-2 or TRBV6-3 and J is TRBJ1-1; 8 nucleotides align to TRBD1. In germline, CDR1 is MNHEY, CDR2 SVGEGT. After removal of 6 bases from V and 7 bases from J, the junction contained 16 bases not matched to a gene. The CDR3 has 16 amino acids. CDR3 in DNA: TGTGCCAGCAGCCCCGATCCAGGGGGCTGGATCATTGAAGCTTTCTTT. This gives the protein CASSPDPGGWIIEAFF.

The rearrangement links TRBV28 to TRBJ2-5, with 9 bases lining up with TRBD1. Germline V gene data show CDR1 as MDHEN and CDR2 as SYDVKM. CDR3 length equals 16 residues. V trimming: 7 bases; J trimming: 3 bases; junction bases outside the gene matches: 12. CDR3 residues: CASTLGGGTGKETQYF. The CDR3 region has the DNA TGTGCCAGCACTCTGGGTGGTGGGACAGGGAAAGAGACCCAGTACTTC.

This clone showed up just once. CDR3 sequence: CAISERDRGREQYF. CDR3 DNA: TGTGCCATCAGTGAGAGAGACAGGGGCAGGGAGCAGTACTTC. This chain uses TRBV10-3 with TRBJ2-7; TRBD1 aligns across 8 bases. The V and J ends lost 2 bases and 7 bases, in that order; junction bases with no gene match: 7. The CDR3 has 14 amino acids. In germline, CDR1 is ENHRY, CDR2 SYGVKD.

This clone was counted a single time. The rearrangement joins TRBV3-1 (or the pseudogene TRBV3-2) to TRBJ2-5; maybe TRBD2 (5 bases). Germline loops: CDR1 LGHDT, CDR2 YNNKEL (reference sequence). V shed 3 bases and J shed 3 bases, with 14 bases lying between them. There are 15 residues in the CDR3. CDR3 protein: CASSQRLILKETQYF. The DNA of the CDR3 is TGTGCCAGCAGCCAGCGACTAATTCTAAAAGAGACCCAGTACTTC.

J is TRBJ1-1 and V is TRBV18, with D perhaps matching TRBD1 (5 bases). The CDR3 extends over 15 amino acids. Germline V CDR1 and CDR2: KGHSH, LQKENI. Trimming took off 6 bases at V and 4 bases at J, with 18 bases between the two ends. The CDR3 DNA is TGTGCCAGCTCCCCCAATACAGGCCTCACCACTGAAGCTTTCTTT. This encodes CASSPNTGLTTEAFF. Variable domain in full (rest from reference TRBV18 and TRBJ1-1): NAGVMQNPRHLVRRRGQEARLRCSPMKGHSHVYWYRQLPEEGLKFMVYLQKENIIDESGMPKERFSAEFPKEGPSILRIQQVVRGDSAAYFCASSPNTGLTTEAFFGQGTRLTVV.

V gene TRBV18 combines with J gene TRBJ2-5; a weak D match, TRBD1 (5 bases). V was cut by 3 bases and J by 1 base, with 6 bases left in between. CDR1 is KGHSH, CDR2 LQKENI, per germline. The CDR3 loop spans 13 amino acids. The CDR3 loop reads CASSPTVQETQYF. Here the CDR3 DNA reads TGTGCCAGCTCACCGACAGTCCAAGAGACCCAGTACTTC.

This chain links TRBV27 with TRBJ2-7; 8 bases match TRBD2. This CDR3 has 20 amino acids. The ends lost 2 bases at V and 3 bases at J; junction bases unmatched: 21. Germline-derived CDR1 and CDR2 are MNHEY and SMNVEV (reference sequence). The CDR3 protein is CASSLISGGLMVAGNYEQYF. As DNA, the CDR3 is TGTGCCAGCAGTTTAATTTCGGGGGGGTTGATGGTAGCGGGAAACTACGAGCAGTACTTC.

The chain joins TRBV5-1 to TRBJ1-4; 10 positions agree with TRBD1. V shed 4 bases, J shed 8 bases, and the junction held 8 bases outside the gene matches. The CDR3 spans 15 residues. Germline lookup yields CDR1 SGHRS and CDR2 YFSETQ. CDR3 DNA sequence: TGCGCCAGCAGCCCCGGTCAGGGACAGGGGGAAAAACTGTTTTTT. This sequence encodes CASSPGQGQGEKLFF.

The chain joins TRBV5-1 to TRBJ2-3; weak D call: TRBD2 (7 bases). Trimming removed 5 bases from V and 6 bases from J, with 19 bases in between. Germline V CDR1 and CDR2: SGHRS, YFSETQ. There are 15 residues in the CDR3. The CDR3 here is CASRLTGLGSDTQYF. CDR3 bases: TGCGCCAGCAGATTGACAGGACTAGGGTCCGATACGCAGTATTTT.

CDR3 sequence: CASSWDRGRSDEKLFF. CDR3 nucleotides: TGTGCCAGCAGCTGGGACAGGGGGCGTTCGGATGAAAAACTGTTTTTT. The J gene is TRBJ1-4, the V gene TRBV5-4; 12 bases agree with TRBD1. Germline V lookup: CDR1 SGHNT, CDR2 YYREEE (reference sequence). The CDR3 loop spans 16 amino acids. With V trimmed by 3 bases and J by 6 bases, 6 bases remained unmatched.

Of note for this clone: Other DNA variants within this sample encode the same CDR3. The chain carries TRBV5-1 and TRBJ2-2; maybe TRBD2 (6 bases). The CDR3 is 15 residues long. Trimming removed 2 bases from V and 0 bases from J, with 8 bases in between. Germline V CDR1 and CDR2: SGHRS, YFSETQ. CDR3 sequence reads: CASSFGGTNTGELFF. As DNA, the CDR3 is TGCGCCAGCAGCTTTGGCGGGACGAACACCGGGGAGCTGTTTTTT.